A single sample is the source of the 19 T cell receptor beta chains below, sequenced in a study of cytomegalovirus exposure and HLA in healthy donors. Sequencing was performed with immunoSEQ multiplex PCR; in TCRdb, only in-frame clones are kept and a portion is missing. This sample has 55,000 to 65,000 clones, with about 96% found just once. Material: PBMCs. These receptors came from a young man in good health and CMV-seronegative.

This clone has a handful of counts. The rearrangement joins TRBV6-4 to TRBJ1-1; TRBD1 might be the D (5 bases). The V end lost 2 bases, the J end lost 1 base, and 5 bases lay between the germline ends. In germline, CDR1 is MRHNA, CDR2 SNTAGT. This CDR3 has 13 residues. The CDR3 DNA follows: TGTGCCAGCAGTGACGGACAGAACACTGAAGCTTTCTTT. Translating it yields CASSDGQNTEAFF.

This sequence joins TRBV27 and TRBJ2-1; 8 positions match TRBD2. The CDR3 runs 15 residues. The germline CDR1 and CDR2 sequences are MNHEY and SMNVEV (reference sequence). The trim removed 2 bases at V and 0 bases at J, leaving 0 bases unmatched. The CDR3 loop reads CASSLGTSSYNEQFF. The CDR3 DNA follows: TGTGCCAGCAGTTTAGGGACTAGCTCCTACAATGAGCAGTTCTTC.

This sequence joins TRBV7-6 and TRBJ2-5; possibly TRBD1 for D (5 bases). The CDR3 loop spans 16 amino acids. Trimming stripped 5 bases from V and 0 bases from J, with 16 bases between. Germline CDR1 is SGHVS and CDR2 is FNYEAQ. CDR3 amino acids: CASSPRSGLYQETQYF. CDR3 sequence (DNA): TGTGCCAGCAGCCCCCGTTCAGGGCTGTACCAAGAGACCCAGTACTTC.

The chain recombines TRBV13 with TRBJ2-7, with 10 nucleotides matching TRBD1. The junction had 4 bases not matched to a gene; V was cut back by 0 bases and J by 2 bases. The CDR3 consists of 16 residues. Per the germline V gene, CDR1 is PRHDT and CDR2 is FYEKMQ (reference sequence). The DNA of the CDR3 is TGTGCCAGCAGCTTAGGCGAAGGACAGGGGGCCTACGAGCAGTACTTC. Encoded protein: CASSLGEGQGAYEQYF.

The V gene is TRBV5-4, the J gene TRBJ2-3; 9 bases fit TRBD2. V lost 3 bases, J lost 4 bases, and 12 bases stayed unmatched. The CDR3 consists of 17 residues. Germline V lookup: CDR1 SGHNT, CDR2 YYREEE (reference sequence). The CDR3 region is CASSWRGGRVGADTQYF. The CDR3, as DNA: TGTGCCAGCAGCTGGAGAGGCGGGAGGGTCGGTGCAGATACGCAGTATTTT.

The rearrangement joins TRBV27 to TRBJ2-5; 14 bases map to TRBD2. The length of the CDR3 is 19 residues. In germline, CDR1 is MNHEY, CDR2 SMNVEV (reference sequence). V lost 4 bases to trimming and J lost 0 bases; unmatched junction nucleotides: 10. The CDR3 spells CASSSKRLAGGTYQETQYF. CDR3 DNA: TGTGCCAGCAGTTCCAAAAGACTAGCGGGAGGGACTTACCAAGAGACCCAGTACTTC.

The V and J genes are TRBV19 and TRBJ1-5, with a possible D match to TRBD1 (6 bases). V lost 4 bases and J lost 0, with 10 bases in between. Germline lookup yields CDR1 LNHDA and CDR2 SQIVND (reference sequence). The CDR3 length is 15 residues. The CDR3 protein is CASSRDTYSNQPQHF. DNA for the CDR3: TGTGCCAGTAGTAGGGACACCTATAGCAATCAGCCCCAGCATTTT.

The chain is built from TRBV13 and TRBJ2-1; tentative D call: TRBD1 (6 bases). Germline V gene data show CDR1 as PRHDT and CDR2 as FYEKMQ (reference sequence). The CDR3 runs to 17 residues. Between the trimmed V and J ends, which lost 5 bases and 0 bases, there was a span of 17 bases. CDR3 coding DNA: TGTGCCAGCAGCCAGACAGGATTGGGGAGCTCCTACAATGAGCAGTTCTTC. Protein product: CASSQTGLGSSYNEQFF.

V and J are TRBV4-1 and TRBJ2-1; TRBD2 might be the D (6 bases). The germline CDR1 and CDR2 sequences are MGHRA and YSYEKL. This CDR3 is 17 amino acids long. V was trimmed by 5 bases and J by 7 bases, leaving 24 bases between them. The CDR3 coding sequence is TGCGCCAGCAGCGTTCTACCCAGCCAGACTAGGAGGAATGAGCAGTTCTTC. Residues: CASSVLPSQTRRNEQFF.

V usage is TRBV7-8 and J usage is TRBJ1-5; 11 bases align to TRBD1. In germline, CDR1 is SGHVS, CDR2 FQNEAQ. The CDR3 loop spans 15 amino acids. The V gene end was trimmed by 5 bases and the J gene end by 5 bases; junction bases not matched to a gene: 5. The DNA of the CDR3 is TGTGCCAGCAGCACCGGGACAGGGGGGCATCAGCCCCAGCATTTT. Protein: CASSTGTGGHQPQHF.

CDR3 sequence (DNA): TGTGCCAGCAGCAGAGGTTTTGGCACAGATACGCAGTATTTT. Protein product: CASSRGFGTDTQYF. The genes are TRBV7-2 and TRBJ2-3, with D hard to call. Germline loops: CDR1 SGHTA, CDR2 FQGNSA. V shed 5 bases and J shed 1 base, with 10 bases lying between them. CDR3 length equals 14 residues.

The CDR3 DNA follows: TGTGCCAGCAGTGAGATTGCCGGGAATGAAAATGAGCAGTTCTTC. Residues: CASSEIAGNENEQFF. The genes are TRBV2 and TRBJ2-1, with D perhaps TRBD2 (5 bases). Germline CDR1 and CDR2: SNHLY and FYNNEI. V dropped 3 bases and J dropped 7 bases, with 16 bases sitting between them. The CDR3 loop spans 15 amino acids.

The chain uses TRBV30 and TRBJ2-3; TRBD2 is a possible D gene (6 bases). The CDR3 runs 13 residues. V lost 5 bases and J 3 bases, leaving 12 bases between the germline ends. The germline V gene has CDR1 GTSNPN and CDR2 SVGIG (reference sequence). In DNA, the CDR3 is TGTGCCTGGGCCGGGGACTTAACAGATACGCAGTATTTT. Protein: CAWAGDLTDTQYF. Drawing the rest from reference TRBV30 and TRBJ2-3, the complete variable domain is SQTIHQWPATLVQPVGSPLSLECTVEGTSNPNLYWYRQAAGRGLQLLFYSVGIGQISSEVPQNLSASRPQDRQFILSSKKLLLSDSGFYLCAWAGDLTDTQYFGPGTRLTVL.

The chain uses TRBV4-3 and TRBJ2-7; D ambiguous. V lost 0 bases and J 0 bases, leaving 15 bases between the germline ends. The germline V gene encodes CDR1 LGHNA and CDR2 YSLEER. The CDR3 totals 17 residues. CDR3 coding DNA: TGCGCCAGCAGCCAAGATCGGGTTACACTTAGCTCCTACGAGCAGTACTTC. Amino acids: CASSQDRVTLSSYEQYF.

V and J are TRBV27 and TRBJ1-5; 8 bases line up with TRBD1. CDR3 length equals 15 residues. The junction had 2 bases not matched to a gene; V was cut back by 3 bases and J by 1 base. Germline values: CDR1 MNHEY, CDR2 SMNVEV (reference sequence). The CDR3 here is CASSFGTGSNQPQHF. The CDR3 bases are TGTGCCAGCAGTTTTGGGACAGGCAGCAATCAGCCCCAGCATTTT.

The V call is TRBV28, the J call TRBJ2-7, with D maybe TRBD2 (8 bases). V was shortened by 6 bases and J by 2 bases, with 17 bases between the two germline ends. The CDR3 covers 15 residues. In germline, CDR1 is MDHEN, CDR2 SYDVKM. This chain's CDR3 is CASRPPGGGPYEQYF. The CDR3 coding sequence is TGTGCCAGCAGACCTCCGGGAGGGGGCCCCTACGAGCAGTACTTC.

The genes are TRBV7-2 and TRBJ2-7; 10 nucleotides line up with TRBD1. The CDR3 has 16 residues. V shed 5 bases and J 4 bases; nucleotides not matched to a gene: 11. Germline assignment: CDR1 SGHTA and CDR2 FQGNSA. The CDR3 region has the DNA TGTGCCAGCAGCCAACCGGACAGGGGGAGGTTATACGAGCAGTACTTC. Its translation: CASSQPDRGRLYEQYF.

The chain uses TRBV6-5 and TRBJ2-1, with TRBD2 identical over 11 bases. The V segment lost 5 bases and the J segment 6 bases; nucleotides outside the gene matches: 6. The CDR3 has 15 residues. CDR1 is MNHEY, CDR2 SVGAGI, per germline. DNA for the CDR3: TGTGCCAGCAGTCACATTAGCGGGAGGGGCAATGAGCAGTTCTTC. It codes for CASSHISGRGNEQFF.

J is TRBJ2-2 and V is TRBV4-3, with D maybe TRBD2 (5 bases). CDR1 and CDR2 from the germline V gene are LGHNA and YSLEER. Trimming took 0 bases from V and 6 from J, leaving 20 bases between them. This CDR3 contains 18 residues. The CDR3 nucleotides read TGCGCCAGCAGCCAAGAGGGGTCGGGAAGCGGTGGGTCCGGGGAGCTGTTTTTT. Its translation: CASSQEGSGSGGSGELFF.